This passage covers 29 T cell receptor beta chains from one sample sequenced in a study of beta chain features in type 1 diabetes. Study-level findings and limits: TCRB CDR3 length was moderately but significantly reduced in all four CD4+ subsets of Type 1 diabetes patients.

These receptors' antigens are unknown. The isolated RNA, all of it, was reverse transcribed, so expressed TCRB transcripts were what got sequenced. Method: immunoSEQ multiplex PCR; TCRdb's copy keeps in-frame clones and lacks some. The sample lists about 340,000 clones, around an eighth seen once, with roughly 0.015% in the top ten. The material sequenced was naive CD4+ T cells from blood. The receptors shown here come from a woman between 18 and 29 years old with type 1 diabetes.

This clone was recorded a few times. The gene calls are TRBV5-1 and TRBJ2-7, with 9 positions matching TRBD1. V was pared by 1 base and J by 4 bases, with 6 bases of the junction left unmatched. This CDR3 region has 15 residues. Germline V gives CDR1 SGHRS, CDR2 YFSETQ. The CDR3 is CASSLSPGQGYEQYF. DNA of the CDR3: TGCGCCAGCAGCTTGTCTCCAGGACAGGGGTACGAGCAGTACTTC.

J is TRBJ1-2 and V is TRBV7-9; perhaps TRBD1 as D (5 bases). Germline CDR1 SEHNR, CDR2 FQNEAQ (reference sequence). V was clipped by 2 bases and J by 4 bases, with 11 bases between them. This CDR3 has 14 residues. In nucleotides, the CDR3 is TGTGCCAGCAGCTTACAGGGTCCCCTCTATGGCTACACCTTC. Amino acids: CASSLQGPLYGYTF.

In its sample, this clone was seen a few times. The chain uses TRBV15 and TRBJ2-3; 8 bases match TRBD2. J gave up 4 bases and V 3 bases, and 12 bases lay outside the gene matches. The length of the CDR3 is 17 residues. Looked up from germline, CDR1 is LNHNV and CDR2 is YYDKDF (reference sequence). The CDR3 DNA follows: TGTGCCACCAGCAGCCCTCGCGGGCTAGCGGGCTCAGATACGCAGTATTTT. Amino acids: CATSSPRGLAGSDTQYF.

In this sample, this clone turned up a few times. The gene calls are TRBV5-1 and TRBJ2-2; 7 bases fit TRBD2. The V segment lost 0 bases and the J segment 1 base; nucleotides outside the gene matches: 6. Germline V lookup: CDR1 SGHRS, CDR2 YFSETQ. CDR3 length: 17 amino acids. The CDR3 DNA follows: TGCGCCAGCAGCTTGGCCGGGGCTAGCGGGAACACCGGGGAGCTGTTTTTT. Translated, it gives CASSLAGASGNTGELFF.

The V and J genes are TRBV9 and TRBJ2-3; 8 bases line up with TRBD2. J lost 6 bases, V lost 3 bases, and 12 bases had no gene match. From germline, CDR1 is SGDLS and CDR2 YYNGEE. The CDR3 spans 16 residues. CDR3 loop: CASSGLAGGNGDTQYF. The CDR3 DNA follows: TGTGCCAGCAGCGGGCTAGCGGGCGGGAACGGGGATACGCAGTATTTT.

This sequence joins TRBV18 and TRBJ2-5, with no clear D. This CDR3 is built from 14 residues. The ends were cut back, 0 bases at V and 0 bases at J, with 5 bases in the middle. Germline V gene data show CDR1 as KGHSH and CDR2 as LQKENI. CDR3 coding DNA: TGTGCCAGCTCACCACCAACAAACCAAGAGACCCAGTACTTC. Translating gives CASSPPTNQETQYF.

This rearrangement joins TRBV9 to TRBJ2-1; possible D gene TRBD2, 6 bases. CDR3 length: 15 residues. V was shortened by 4 bases and J by 4 bases, with 15 bases between the two germline ends. CDR1 and CDR2 (germline): SGDLS, YYNGEE. The CDR3, as DNA: TGTGCCAGCAGCCCCGCGGGACGGGCTTACAATGAGCAGTTCTTC. This encodes CASSPAGRAYNEQFF.

J is TRBJ2-1 and V is TRBV11-2; no reliable D call. Trimming shortened V by 5 bases and J by 7 bases, and 9 bases separated the two germline ends. The CDR3 spans 12 residues. CDR1 and CDR2 from the germline V gene are SGHAT and FQNNGV. For the CDR3, the DNA is TGTGCCAGCAGCGACTCGGAAAATGAGCAGTTCTTC. It is translated as CASSDSENEQFF.

This clone was observed a handful of times. The chain carries TRBV6-5 and TRBJ2-2; possible D gene TRBD2, 6 bases. With 0 bases removed from V and 6 bases from J, the gap between germline ends came to 14 bases. Germline V gives CDR1 MNHEY, CDR2 SVGAGI. The CDR3 covers 16 residues. This chain's CDR3 is CASSYSDYARAGELFF. The CDR3 DNA is TGTGCCAGCAGTTACTCGGACTACGCCAGGGCCGGGGAGCTGTTTTTT.

The rearrangement uses TRBV30 and TRBJ1-1, with a tentative D call TRBD1 (5 bases). Trimming pared 5 bases from V and 5 bases from J, leaving 21 bases between. The CDR3 is made up of 15 amino acids. In germline, CDR1 is GTSNPN, CDR2 SVGIG (reference sequence). CDR3 in amino acids: CAWYLLFGAGTEAFF. Here the CDR3 DNA reads TGTGCCTGGTACCTCCTTTTTGGGGCAGGGACTGAAGCTTTCTTT. Supplemented by reference TRBV30 and TRBJ1-1, the full variable domain reads SQTIHQWPATLVQPVGSPLSLECTVEGTSNPNLYWYRQAAGRGLQLLFYSVGIGQISSEVPQNLSASRPQDRQFILSSKKLLLSDSGFYLCAWYLLFGAGTEAFFGQGTRLTVV.

This rearrangement joins TRBV15 to TRBJ2-7; 12 bases match TRBD1. The CDR3 totals 18 residues. Germline lookup yields CDR1 LNHNV and CDR2 YYDKDF (reference sequence). Trimming removed 3 bases from V and 7 bases from J; junction bases left unmatched: 16. The CDR3 bases are TGTGCCACCAGCAGTACCCCACCCGGGACAGGGGGCGCGTGGGAGCAGTACGTC. Translated, it gives CATSSTPPGTGGAWEQYV.

The rearrangement links TRBV5-1 to TRBJ2-1, with D possibly being TRBD2 (5 bases). The CDR3 is 16 amino acids. V was trimmed by 4 bases and J by 2 bases, leaving 16 bases between them. CDR1 is SGHRS, CDR2 YFSETQ, per germline. The CDR3 region is CASSPVGRGTYNEQFF. Here the CDR3 DNA reads TGCGCCAGCAGCCCCGTGGGTCGGGGAACCTACAATGAGCAGTTCTTC. Drawing the rest from reference TRBV5-1 and TRBJ2-1, the complete variable domain is KAGVTQTPRYLIKTRGQQVTLSCSPISGHRSVSWYQQTPGQGLQFLFEYFSETQRNKGNFPGRFSGRQFSNSRSEMNVSTLELGDSALYLCASSPVGRGTYNEQFFGPGTRLTVL.

This clone was seen only a few times. The V gene is TRBV2, the J gene TRBJ2-2; TRBD1 is a possible D gene (6 bases). CDR1 and CDR2 (germline): SNHLY, FYNNEI. V was trimmed by 6 bases and J by 2 bases, leaving 10 bases between them. The CDR3 runs 14 residues. This CDR3 is CASRRTVNTGELFF. The CDR3 DNA reads as TGTGCCAGCAGAAGGACAGTAAACACCGGGGAGCTGTTTTTT. The variable domain in full, with the rest retrieved from reference TRBV2 and TRBJ2-2, is EPEVTQTPSHQVTQMGQEVILRCVPISNHLYFYWYRQILGQKVEFLVSFYNNEISEKSEIFDDQFSVERPDGSNFTLKIRSTKLEDSAMYFCASRRTVNTGELFFGEGSRLTVL.

This clone occurred a few times. The chain recombines TRBV6-5 with TRBJ1-5; 9 bases are shared with TRBD1. V trimming: 4 bases; J trimming: 7 bases; junction bases outside the gene matches: 5. Germline V gives CDR1 MNHEY, CDR2 SVGAGI. The CDR3 runs to 14 residues. The CDR3, as DNA: TGTGCCAGCAGTTGGGACAGGGAAGGCCAGCCCCAGCATTTT. This translates into CASSWDREGQPQHF.

This clone came up a few times. The chain has TRBV7-6 and TRBJ2-1; D is possibly TRBD2 (5 bases). Per germline, CDR1 SGHVS and CDR2 FNYEAQ. The CDR3 covers 16 residues. Trimming pared 1 base from V and 4 bases from J, leaving 14 bases between. CDR3 in amino acids: CASSLDGRLIYNEQFF. CDR3 sequence (DNA): TGTGCCAGCAGCTTAGATGGGAGATTGATATACAATGAGCAGTTCTTC. The whole variable domain, filled in from reference TRBV7-6 and TRBJ2-1, reads GAGVSQSPRYKVTKRGQDVALRCDPISGHVSLYWYRQALGQGPEFLTYFNYEAQQDKSGLPNDRFSAERPEGSISTLTIQRTEQRDSAMYRCASSLDGRLIYNEQFFGPGTRLTVL.

The V gene is TRBV5-1, the J gene TRBJ2-5; 7 bases align to TRBD2. This CDR3 spans 13 amino acids. Germline V gene data show CDR1 as SGHRS and CDR2 as YFSETQ. V dropped 7 bases and J dropped 4; count of bases not matched to a gene: 7. This chain's CDR3 is CASFTGGVETQYF. CDR3 in DNA: TGCGCCAGCTTTACGGGAGGTGTAGAGACCCAGTACTTC.

This clone showed up just a few times. The chain recombines TRBV18 with TRBJ1-2; 8 bases are a match to TRBD1. This CDR3 spans 15 amino acids. With V trimmed by 3 bases and J by 4 bases, 7 bases remained unmatched. CDR1 and CDR2 from the germline V gene are KGHSH and LQKENI. The CDR3 protein is CASSPRDRTFYGYTF. The CDR3 DNA reads TGTGCCAGCTCACCCCGGGACAGGACTTTCTATGGCTACACCTTC. The full variable domain, with the rest looked up from reference TRBV18 and TRBJ1-2, is NAGVMQNPRHLVRRRGQEARLRCSPMKGHSHVYWYRQLPEEGLKFMVYLQKENIIDESGMPKERFSAEFPKEGPSILRIQQVVRGDSAAYFCASSPRDRTFYGYTFGSGTRLTVV.

The genes are TRBV7-2 and TRBJ1-5; possibly TRBD1 for D (6 bases). CDR3 length: 14 amino acids. Trimming took 3 bases from V and 6 from J, leaving 12 bases between them. The germline V gene has CDR1 SGHTA and CDR2 FQGNSA. The CDR3 nucleotides are TGTGCCAGCAGCTTCCGGGAGGGGGGTCAGCCCCAGCATTTT. It is translated as CASSFREGGQPQHF.

The rearrangement uses TRBV27 and TRBJ2-5; 7 bases align to TRBD1. V lost 3 bases, J lost 0 bases, and 1 base stayed unmatched. Germline loops: CDR1 MNHEY, CDR2 SMNVEV (reference sequence). The CDR3 runs to 14 residues. In DNA, the CDR3 is TGTGCCAGCAGTTTCGGGACAGACCAAGAGACCCAGTACTTC. As protein: CASSFGTDQETQYF.

The rearrangement uses TRBV18 and TRBJ2-1; D remains ambiguous. The CDR3 consists of 14 residues. V was clipped by 1 base and J by 3 bases, with 7 bases between them. The germline gives CDR1 KGHSH, CDR2 LQKENI. CDR3 coding DNA: TGTGCCAGCTCACCACTCGCGGACTACAATGAGCAGTTCTTC. This gives the protein CASSPLADYNEQFF.

This clone turned up a few times. The chain is built from TRBV9 and TRBJ2-1, with 7 bases that match TRBD2. This CDR3 has 14 residues. V lost 1 base and J lost 6; bases outside the gene matches: 4. CDR1 and CDR2 (germline): SGDLS, YYNGEE. CDR3 residues: CASSVKLATNEQFF. The DNA of the CDR3 is TGTGCCAGCAGCGTAAAACTAGCGACCAATGAGCAGTTCTTC.

This clone has just a few counts. This rearrangement joins TRBV28 to TRBJ2-1; tentative D call: TRBD1 (6 bases). The CDR3 runs 15 residues. V was clipped by 4 bases and J by 4 bases, with 14 bases between them. Germline lookup yields CDR1 MDHEN and CDR2 SYDVKM. The CDR3, as DNA: TGTGCCAGCAGTTGGGACAAGCATCTGTACAATGAGCAGTTCTTC. Its protein product is CASSWDKHLYNEQFF.

The chain couples TRBV5-4 to TRBJ2-7; 15 bases match TRBD2. The V gene end was trimmed by 0 bases and the J gene end by 4 bases; junction bases not matched to a gene: 5. Germline V lookup: CDR1 SGHNT, CDR2 YYREEE (reference sequence). The CDR3 sequence is 17 residues long. CDR3 nucleotides: TGTGCCAGCAGCTTGGCCCGGACTAGCGGGAGGGGGTACGAGCAGTACTTC. This gives the protein CASSLARTSGRGYEQYF.

The gene calls are TRBV9 and TRBJ2-3, with D maybe TRBD2 (5 bases). The V end lost 1 base, the J end lost 0 bases, and 9 bases lay between the germline ends. This CDR3 contains 15 residues. Germline V gene sequence: CDR1 SGDLS, CDR2 YYNGEE. In nucleotides, the CDR3 is TGTGCCAGCAGCGTACGGGGTACTAGCACAGATACGCAGTATTTT. This translates into CASSVRGTSTDTQYF.

This clone was detected only a few times. The chain has TRBV12-5 and TRBJ1-1; D is uncertain. This CDR3 region has 12 residues. Germline values: CDR1 LGHNT, CDR2 FRNRAP. The V end was cut by 10 bases, the J end by 4 bases, with 13 bases between. This CDR3 is CATRREFTEAFF. CDR3 nucleotide sequence: TGTGCTACCCGTAGGGAGTTCACTGAAGCTTTCTTT.

V is TRBV6-1 and J is TRBJ2-2; D perhaps matches TRBD1 (6 bases). V lost 6 bases and J lost 5, with 13 bases in between. Germline-derived CDR1 and CDR2 are MNHNS and SASEGT. The CDR3 consists of 14 residues. The CDR3 DNA reads as TGTGCCAGCAGCAGGGGATTGGGAACCGGGGAGCTGTTTTTT. This translates into CASSRGLGTGELFF.

This chain links TRBV29-1 with TRBJ2-3; 7 bases fit TRBD2. The germline gives CDR1 SQVTM, CDR2 ANQGSEA. The V segment lost 7 bases and the J segment 3 bases; nucleotides outside the gene matches: 7. The CDR3 spans 13 residues. This CDR3 reads CSGLSGWTDTQYF. The CDR3, as DNA: TGCAGCGGCCTTAGCGGGTGGACAGATACGCAGTATTTT.

This chain connects TRBV30 to TRBJ2-1; 16 bases line up with TRBD2. The CDR3 is 18 amino acids. Germline CDR1 is GTSNPN and CDR2 is SVGIG (reference sequence). After removal of 0 bases from V and 9 bases from J, the junction contained 11 bases not matched to a gene. The CDR3 reads CAWSVPGLAGGRRGEQFF. CDR3 nucleotide sequence: TGTGCCTGGAGTGTACCGGGACTAGCGGGAGGGCGACGCGGTGAGCAGTTCTTC.

V usage is TRBV30 and J usage is TRBJ2-2, with D possibly TRBD1 on 5 matching bases. Trimming removed 4 bases at V and 0 bases at J, with 12 bases between. Germline V CDR1 and CDR2: GTSNPN, SVGIG (reference sequence). The CDR3 has 15 amino acids. The CDR3 spells CAWIGGAPNTGELFF. The CDR3 bases are TGTGCCTGGATAGGTGGGGCCCCGAACACCGGGGAGCTGTTTTTT.